These T cell receptor beta chains were read from a single sample in a study of CD8 T cells in Susac syndrome. TCRdb processed the immunoSEQ multiplex PCR reads anew with MiXCR; each CDR3 protein has one entry. Altogether some 110,000 distinct CDR3 sequences are present, more than 80% being singletons, with the ten largest covering 0.25% to 0.35%. The sequencing sample was made of CD8+ T cells from PBMCs. The source is a human donor with multiple sclerosis. Both conserved end residues are part of each CDR3. Each record gives: D gene, clone size, J gene, V gene, CDR3 protein, CDR3 DNA. A D gene is named only where the DNA matches it firmly. Where a row states a size, it is once, few, many or the class of an expanded clone; other rows omit it.

D gene: NA
clone size: once
J gene: TRBJ2-1
V gene: TRBV7-9
CDR3 protein: CASSLGQGAEQFF
CDR3 DNA: TGTGCCAGCAGCTTAGGCCAGGGCGCTGAGCAGTTCTTC

D gene: NA
clone size: NA
J gene: TRBJ2-1
V gene: TRBV7-9
CDR3 protein: CASSLGVGTYNEQFF
CDR3 DNA: TGTGCCAGCAGCTTAGGCGTTGGCACTTACAATGAGCAGTTCTTC

D gene: NA
clone size: NA
J gene: TRBJ2-7
V gene: TRBV2
CDR3 protein: CASTGEDYEQYF
CDR3 DNA: TGTGCCAGCACGGGGGAGGATTACGAGCAGTACTTC

D gene: TRBD1
clone size: NA
J gene: TRBJ1-6
V gene: TRBV28
CDR3 protein: CASRGQGAYNSPLHF
CDR3 DNA: TGTGCCAGCAGGGGACAGGGGGCCTATAATTCACCCCTCCACTTT

D gene: NA
clone size: once
J gene: TRBJ1-1
V gene: TRBV27
CDR3 protein: CASKFRNTEAFF
CDR3 DNA: TGTGCCAGCAAATTCAGGAACACTGAAGCTTTCTTT

D gene: TRBD1
clone size: NA
J gene: TRBJ2-3
V gene: TRBV12-3/TRBV12-4
CDR3 protein: CATSISRMDRGMADTQYF
CDR3 DNA: TGTGCCACCTCTATATCCCGGATGGACAGGGGGATGGCAGATACGCAGTATTTT

D gene: NA
clone size: once
J gene: TRBJ1-5
V gene: TRBV3-1
CDR3 protein: CASSQDLRTQQPQHF
CDR3 DNA: TGTGCCAGCAGCCAAGATCTGAGGACCCAACAGCCCCAGCATTTT

D gene: TRBD2
clone size: NA
J gene: TRBJ2-1
V gene: TRBV9
CDR3 protein: CASSVLAGGIQTYNEQFF
CDR3 DNA: TGTGCCAGCAGCGTACTAGCGGGAGGGATTCAGACCTACAATGAGCAGTTCTTC

D gene: NA
clone size: once
J gene: TRBJ2-5
V gene: TRBV11-2
CDR3 protein: CASSEGAIRGETQYF
CDR3 DNA: TGTGCCAGCAGCGAGGGGGCCATCCGGGGGGAGACCCAGTACTTC

D gene: TRBD2
clone size: NA
J gene: TRBJ2-5
V gene: TRBV24-1
CDR3 protein: CATSDLASGGPGSQETQYF
CDR3 DNA: TGTGCCACCAGTGATTTGGCCAGCGGGGGGCCGGGATCTCAAGAGACCCAGTACTTC

D gene: NA
clone size: NA
J gene: TRBJ2-7
V gene: TRBV13
CDR3 protein: CASSLDRREQYF
CDR3 DNA: TGTGCCAGCAGCTTAGACAGGCGCGAGCAGTACTTC

D gene: TRBD1
clone size: once
J gene: TRBJ2-7
V gene: TRBV19
CDR3 protein: CASSQDRGPYEQYF
CDR3 DNA: TGTGCCAGTAGCCAGGACAGGGGGCCGTACGAGCAGTACTTC

D gene: TRBD1
clone size: NA
J gene: TRBJ1-1
V gene: TRBV20-1
CDR3 protein: CSAGDSWNTEAFF
CDR3 DNA: TGCAGTGCTGGGGACAGTTGGAACACTGAAGCTTTCTTT

D gene: NA
clone size: NA
J gene: TRBJ2-1
V gene: TRBV5-1
CDR3 protein: CASSLSVGSEFF
CDR3 DNA: TGCGCCAGCAGCTTGTCTGTCGGGAGCGAGTTCTTC

D gene: NA
clone size: once
J gene: TRBJ1-5
V gene: TRBV21-1
CDR3 protein: CASSKEGRGTHQPQHF
CDR3 DNA: TGTGCCAGCAGCAAAGAAGGCAGGGGGACCCATCAGCCCCAGCATTTT

D gene: NA
clone size: NA
J gene: TRBJ1-2
V gene: TRBV7-8
CDR3 protein: CASSFTQGWGYTF
CDR3 DNA: TGTGCCAGCAGCTTTACACAGGGTTGGGGCTACACCTTC

D gene: NA
clone size: once
J gene: TRBJ2-1
V gene: TRBV30
CDR3 protein: CALLGSMHEQFF
CDR3 DNA: TGTGCCTTGCTGGGTAGCATGCATGAGCAGTTCTTC

D gene: NA
clone size: NA
J gene: TRBJ2-1
V gene: TRBV3-1
CDR3 protein: CASSQVRVSAYNEQFF
CDR3 DNA: TGTGCCAGCAGCCAAGTGAGGGTTTCCGCCTACAATGAGCAGTTCTTC

D gene: NA
clone size: NA
J gene: TRBJ1-2
V gene: TRBV15
CDR3 protein: CATRWGNREAGYTF
CDR3 DNA: TGTGCCACCCGGTGGGGAAACAGGGAGGCGGGCTACACCTTC

D gene: NA
clone size: NA
J gene: TRBJ2-7
V gene: TRBV6-6
CDR3 protein: CASSYPRRDKYEQYF
CDR3 DNA: TGTGCCAGCAGTTACCCCCGCCGGGACAAATACGAGCAGTACTTC

D gene: NA
clone size: NA
J gene: TRBJ2-1
V gene: TRBV5-6
CDR3 protein: CASSLGGLRYNEQFF
CDR3 DNA: TGTGCCAGCAGCCTCGGGGGTCTCAGATACAATGAGCAGTTCTTC

D gene: TRBD1
clone size: NA
J gene: TRBJ2-5
V gene: TRBV7-2
CDR3 protein: CASTETGLQETQYF
CDR3 DNA: TGTGCCAGCACAGAGACAGGGCTCCAAGAGACCCAGTACTTC

D gene: TRBD1
clone size: NA
J gene: TRBJ1-2
V gene: TRBV20-1
CDR3 protein: CSAPRDSLNYGYTF
CDR3 DNA: TGCAGTGCTCCCCGGGACAGTCTTAACTATGGCTACACCTTC

D gene: NA
clone size: NA
J gene: TRBJ1-1
V gene: TRBV2
CDR3 protein: CASSESTEAFF
CDR3 DNA: TGTGCCAGCAGTGAGAGTACGGAAGCTTTCTTT

D gene: NA
clone size: NA
J gene: TRBJ2-3
V gene: TRBV9
CDR3 protein: CASSGVPGSFADTQYF
CDR3 DNA: TGTGCCAGCAGCGGGGTTCCGGGGAGTTTCGCAGATACGCAGTATTTT

D gene: NA
clone size: NA
J gene: TRBJ2-7
V gene: TRBV4-1
CDR3 protein: CASSQNSKGSSYEQYF
CDR3 DNA: TGCGCCAGCAGCCAAAACTCGAAGGGGTCGTCCTACGAGCAGTACTTC

D gene: NA
clone size: NA
J gene: TRBJ1-6
V gene: TRBV3-1
CDR3 protein: CASSQDLSLSYNSPLHF
CDR3 DNA: TGTGCCAGCAGCCAAGACTTATCACTCTCCTATAATTCACCCCTCCACTTT

D gene: NA
clone size: NA
J gene: TRBJ1-5
V gene: TRBV5-1
CDR3 protein: CASSVDLNQPQHF
CDR3 DNA: TGCGCCAGCAGCGTGGACCTCAATCAGCCCCAGCATTTT

D gene: TRBD1
clone size: NA
J gene: TRBJ1-3
V gene: TRBV7-6
CDR3 protein: CASSGNRGSGNTIYF
CDR3 DNA: TGTGCCAGCAGCGGTAACAGGGGTTCTGGAAACACCATATATTTT

D gene: TRBD1
clone size: NA
J gene: TRBJ1-5
V gene: TRBV3-1
CDR3 protein: CASSQARTGNQPQHF
CDR3 DNA: TGTGCCAGCAGCCAAGCCCGGACAGGGAATCAGCCCCAGCATTTT

D gene: NA
clone size: NA
J gene: TRBJ1-6
V gene: TRBV5-8
CDR3 protein: CASSRGGAGNSPLHF
CDR3 DNA: TGTGCCAGCAGCCGGGGAGGAGCGGGTAATTCACCCCTCCACTTT

D gene: NA
clone size: NA
J gene: TRBJ1-1
V gene: TRBV4-1
CDR3 protein: CASSQEIRMNTEAFF
CDR3 DNA: TGCGCCAGCAGCCAAGAGATAAGGATGAACACTGAAGCTTTCTTT

D gene: NA
clone size: NA
J gene: TRBJ2-1
V gene: TRBV6-1
CDR3 protein: CASRLTNEQFF
CDR3 DNA: TGTGCCAGCAGGCTCACTAATGAGCAGTTCTTC

D gene: NA
clone size: once
J gene: TRBJ1-4
V gene: TRBV4-1
CDR3 protein: CASSQEGAGRANEKLFF
CDR3 DNA: TGCGCCAGCAGCCAAGAGGGCGCGGGGAGGGCTAATGAAAAACTGTTTTTT

D gene: TRBD1
clone size: once
J gene: TRBJ1-1
V gene: TRBV9
CDR3 protein: CASSTGTGGSDTEAFF
CDR3 DNA: TGTGCCAGCAGCACAGGGACAGGGGGGTCGGACACTGAAGCTTTCTTT

D gene: NA
clone size: NA
J gene: TRBJ2-5
V gene: TRBV19
CDR3 protein: CASSMQGVGTQYF
CDR3 DNA: TGTGCCAGTAGTATGCAGGGTGTGGGTACCCAGTACTTC

D gene: NA
clone size: NA
J gene: TRBJ2-2
V gene: TRBV24-1
CDR3 protein: CATSAYRNTGELFF
CDR3 DNA: TGTGCCACCAGTGCGTACAGGAACACCGGGGAGCTGTTTTTT

D gene: TRBD2
clone size: NA
J gene: TRBJ2-5
V gene: TRBV5-1
CDR3 protein: CASGPFGQRESGETQYF
CDR3 DNA: TGCGCCAGCGGCCCCTTCGGTCAGCGGGAGTCGGGAGAGACCCAGTACTTC

D gene: NA
clone size: NA
J gene: TRBJ2-6
V gene: TRBV7-9
CDR3 protein: CASFAEANVLTF
CDR3 DNA: TGTGCCAGTTTCGCTGAGGCCAACGTCCTGACTTTC

D gene: NA
clone size: NA
J gene: TRBJ1-1
V gene: TRBV27
CDR3 protein: CASSLNRVYTEAFF
CDR3 DNA: TGTGCCAGCAGTTTAAACAGGGTGTACACTGAAGCTTTCTTT

D gene: TRBD2
clone size: NA
J gene: TRBJ2-5
V gene: TRBV25-1
CDR3 protein: CASSRTSGELETQYF
CDR3 DNA: TGTGCCAGCAGTCGGACTAGCGGGGAATTAGAGACCCAGTACTTC

D gene: TRBD2
clone size: NA
J gene: TRBJ2-2
V gene: TRBV7-3
CDR3 protein: CASSLRPFGLAGTNTGELFF
CDR3 DNA: TGTGCCAGCAGCTTAAGACCTTTCGGACTAGCGGGGACGAACACCGGGGAGCTGTTTTTT

D gene: NA
clone size: NA
J gene: TRBJ2-7
V gene: TRBV7-8
CDR3 protein: CASSSRENYEQYF
CDR3 DNA: TGTGCCAGCAGCTCCCGGGAAAATTACGAGCAGTACTTC

D gene: NA
clone size: NA
J gene: TRBJ1-5
V gene: TRBV16
CDR3 protein: CASSQPGQVNQPQHF
CDR3 DNA: TGTGCCAGCAGCCAACCGGGACAAGTCAATCAGCCCCAGCATTTT

D gene: NA
clone size: NA
J gene: TRBJ2-1
V gene: TRBV9
CDR3 protein: CASSSEAGSYNEQFF
CDR3 DNA: TGTGCCAGCAGCTCCGAGGCCGGCTCCTACAATGAGCAGTTCTTC

D gene: NA
clone size: NA
J gene: TRBJ2-7
V gene: TRBV7-2
CDR3 protein: CASSSTPNEQYF
CDR3 DNA: TGTGCCAGCAGCTCCACCCCTAACGAGCAGTACTTC

D gene: NA
clone size: NA
J gene: TRBJ2-1
V gene: TRBV7-2
CDR3 protein: CASSLYGDYNEQFF
CDR3 DNA: TGTGCCAGCAGCTTATATGGGGACTACAATGAGCAGTTCTTC

D gene: NA
clone size: NA
J gene: TRBJ2-1
V gene: TRBV12-3/TRBV12-4
CDR3 protein: CASSFSFSHEQFF
CDR3 DNA: TGTGCCAGCAGTTTTTCGTTTTCCCATGAGCAGTTCTTC

D gene: NA
clone size: NA
J gene: TRBJ1-2
V gene: TRBV5-8
CDR3 protein: CGTQRGGKPNYGYTF
CDR3 DNA: TGTGGCACACAACGCGGGGGAAAACCTAACTATGGCTACACCTTC

D gene: TRBD2
clone size: NA
J gene: TRBJ2-3
V gene: TRBV7-9
CDR3 protein: CASSLIPGLARDTQYF
CDR3 DNA: TGTGCCAGCAGCTTAATTCCGGGACTAGCCCGGGATACGCAGTATTTT

D gene: TRBD2
clone size: NA
J gene: TRBJ2-1
V gene: TRBV6-4
CDR3 protein: CASSELAGSESLYNEQFF
CDR3 DNA: TGTGCCAGCAGTGAACTAGCGGGGAGTGAAAGCCTCTACAATGAGCAGTTCTTC

D gene: NA
clone size: NA
J gene: TRBJ1-2
V gene: TRBV19
CDR3 protein: CASSQSGGSHYGYTF
CDR3 DNA: TGTGCCAGCTCCCAGTCGGGGGGGTCCCACTATGGCTACACCTTC